The 16 T cell receptor beta chains below were found in one sample sequenced in a study of CD4+ T cells in melanoma. Repertoires were generated with immunoSEQ multiplex PCR, while TCRdb's copy carries only in-frame clones and drops some. This sample has about 55,000 clones; approximately 74% occur once, and the top ten carry roughly 4.8%. The sequencing input was tumor tissue. The origin of the receptors is a human donor with melanoma.

This clone turned up a few times. This sequence joins TRBV7-9 and TRBJ1-1; D ambiguous. Germline CDR1 SEHNR, CDR2 FQNEAQ (reference sequence). V lost 4 bases and J 6 bases, leaving 9 bases between the germline ends. This CDR3 comprises 12 residues. CDR3 sequence: CASSSMGPEAFF. The CDR3 DNA sequence: TGTGCCAGCAGCTCTATGGGCCCTGAAGCTTTCTTT.

The chain joins TRBV6-5 to TRBJ2-1, with 7 bases that match TRBD2. The CDR3 is 14 amino acids. Trimming removed 6 bases from V and 7 bases from J; junction bases left unmatched: 9. Germline V CDR1 and CDR2: MNHEY, SVGAGI. CDR3 residues: CASSDELAWNEQFF. CDR3 nucleotides: TGTGCCAGCAGCGACGAACTAGCGTGGAATGAGCAGTTCTTC.

The chain links TRBV16 to TRBJ2-3; D uncertain. This CDR3 contains 14 residues. Germline V gene sequence: CDR1 KGHSY, CDR2 FQNENV. Deletions cut 0 bases from V and 2 bases from J, with 6 bases between. The CDR3 sequence is CASSQSGHTDTQYF. CDR3 sequence (DNA): TGTGCCAGCAGCCAATCTGGTCACACAGATACGCAGTATTTT.

The gene calls are TRBV10-3 and TRBJ1-2, with 7 bases that match TRBD1. In germline, CDR1 is ENHRY, CDR2 SYGVKD. The length of the CDR3 is 14 residues. V shed 6 bases and J 4 bases; nucleotides not matched to a gene: 8. CDR3 bases: TGTGCCATCAGGGGAGAGGGGGCGAGCTATGGCTACACCTTC. This gives the protein CAIRGEGASYGYTF.

This clone was recorded many times. The rearrangement links TRBV6-5 to TRBJ2-5; D possibly corresponds to TRBD2 (7 bases). CDR3 length equals 15 residues. V was pared by 6 bases and J by 0 bases, with 14 bases between. Germline V gene sequence: CDR1 MNHEY, CDR2 SVGAGI. DNA for the CDR3: TGTGCCAGCAGCCGGGGCGGGGGCTACCAAGAGACCCAGTACTTC. Residues: CASSRGGGYQETQYF.

The V and J genes are TRBV7-2 and TRBJ1-6; D remains unclear. V lost 8 bases and J 6 bases, leaving 14 bases between the germline ends. Germline CDR1 is SGHTA and CDR2 is FQGNSA. The CDR3 runs 14 residues. The CDR3 DNA follows: TGTGCCAGCCGACCCACCCATACTAATTCACCCCTCCACTTT. This encodes CASRPTHTNSPLHF.

This clone was detected many times. The genes are TRBV6-5 and TRBJ2-2; 9 nucleotides align to TRBD1. CDR3 size: 15 residues. Trimming cost V 2 bases and J 5 bases; bases outside gene matches: 3. Looked up from germline, CDR1 is MNHEY and CDR2 is SVGAGI. The CDR3 nucleotides read TGTGCCAGCAGTTACGGGACAGGGAGAACCGGGGAGCTGTTTTTT. It encodes CASSYGTGRTGELFF.

The chain uses TRBV7-9 and TRBJ1-2; no clear D gene. CDR3 length: 13 amino acids. In germline, CDR1 is SEHNR, CDR2 FQNEAQ (reference sequence). Trimming stripped 5 bases from V and 4 bases from J, with 11 bases between. The CDR3 nucleotides are TGTGCCAGCAGCCGGACGTTCGCCTATGGCTACACCTTC. Encoded protein: CASSRTFAYGYTF.

By its share, this clone is medium-sized (0.01 to 0.1%). The chain carries TRBV9 and TRBJ2-7; 9 bases line up with TRBD2. The CDR3 runs to 15 residues. V shed 0 bases, J shed 4 bases, and the junction held 5 bases outside the gene matches. Germline CDR1 SGDLS, CDR2 YYNGEE. DNA of the CDR3: TGTGCCAGCAGCGTAGATAGCGGGGGTATATACGAGCAGTACTTC. As protein: CASSVDSGGIYEQYF.

The chain couples TRBV14 to TRBJ1-3, with unresolved D. The CDR3 runs to 16 residues. Germline V gene data show CDR1 as SGHDN and CDR2 as FVKESK. Trimming took 4 bases from V and 3 from J, leaving 16 bases between them. Here the CDR3 reads CASSPFTDPVGNTIYF. DNA of the CDR3: TGTGCCAGCAGCCCATTCACGGATCCCGTTGGAAACACCATATATTTT.

This sequence joins TRBV2 and TRBJ2-1; D unresolved. Deletions cut 5 bases from V and 6 bases from J, with 8 bases between. Germline V gives CDR1 SNHLY, CDR2 FYNNEI. This CDR3 spans 12 amino acids. CDR3 DNA sequence: TGTGCCAGCAGTCCGACACTCAATGAGCAGTTCTTC. Translated, it gives CASSPTLNEQFF.

The rearrangement uses TRBV5-1 and TRBJ2-7; either TRBD1 or TRBD2 may supply D (5 bases each). V was pared by 4 bases and J by 2 bases, with 10 bases between. In germline, CDR1 is SGHRS, CDR2 YFSETQ. This CDR3 comprises 13 residues. This chain's CDR3 is CASSPGPAYEQYF. DNA for the CDR3: TGCGCCAGCAGCCCGGGGCCCGCCTACGAGCAGTACTTC.

The rearrangement joins TRBV6-5 to TRBJ2-5; TRBD1 agrees at 8 bases. V lost 6 bases, J lost 7 bases, and 7 bases stayed unmatched. This CDR3 spans 13 amino acids. Germline V lookup: CDR1 MNHEY, CDR2 SVGAGI. The CDR3 bases are TGTGCCAGCAGGCCACAGGGGGACGGGACCCAGTACTTC. This codes for CASRPQGDGTQYF.

V usage is TRBV5-1 and J usage is TRBJ2-7, with D possibly being TRBD1 (6 bases). Germline CDR1 SGHRS, CDR2 YFSETQ. V lost 1 base to trimming and J lost 4 bases, with 18 bases between them. There are 16 residues in the CDR3. The CDR3 coding sequence is TGCGCCAGCAGCTTGTCCTGGACAGAGACCATTTACGAGCAGTACTTC. This sequence encodes CASSLSWTETIYEQYF.

This clone was seen a handful of times. This chain joins TRBV28 and TRBJ2-7; D remains unclear. Germline values: CDR1 MDHEN, CDR2 SYDVKM. Trimming took 4 bases from V and 2 from J, leaving 6 bases between them. This CDR3 contains 12 residues. The CDR3 DNA reads TGTGCCAGCAGTTCACAGACCTACGAGCAGTACTTC. Translated: CASSSQTYEQYF.

This sequence joins TRBV11-3 and TRBJ2-6, with TRBD1 as a possible D gene (5 bases). The germline CDR1 and CDR2 sequences are SGHNT and YENEEA. The CDR3 consists of 13 residues. The V and J ends lost 5 bases and 10 bases respectively, with 12 bases between them. The CDR3 is CASSQRGANVLTF. The DNA of the CDR3 is TGTGCCAGCAGCCAAAGGGGCGCAAACGTCCTGACTTTC.